The rows below give T cell receptor beta chains drawn from one sample of a study of metastatic and nonmetastatic thyroid tumors. With MiXCR, TCRdb called clones anew from the PCR reads. The sample carries about 20,000 clones, roughly 15% recorded once. Sequencing was performed on tumor tissue. The receptor set was obtained from a female donor with papillary thyroid cancer or a benign thyroid nodule (not recorded which). Some clones in this sample may be carry-over from other donors' samples. Each CDR3 is given with its conserved first and last residue. The D gene is left open where the match is weak. Size tells how often a clone was seen (once, few, many) or the class of an expanded clone, and some rows leave it out.

d_gene	v_gene	abundance	j_gene	CDR3aa	CDR3nt
TRBD1	TRBV20-1	.	TRBJ2-2	CSARRTGETGELFF	TGCAGTGCTAGGCGGACAGGGGAAACCGGGGAGCTGTTTTTT
.	TRBV28	many	TRBJ1-2	CASSRGGDTYGYTF	TGTGCCAGCAGTCGCGGCGGGGACACCTATGGCTACACCTTC
TRBD1	TRBV20-1	few	TRBJ2-4	CNADTGGRNIQYF	TGCAATGCTGATACAGGGGGAAGGAACATTCAGTACTTC
TRBD2	TRBV2	many	TRBJ2-5	CASSEGLAGGSETQYF	TGTGCCAGCAGTGAAGGGCTAGCGGGAGGGTCGGAGACCCAGTACTTC
TRBD1	TRBV6-2/TRBV6-3	many	TRBJ2-1	CASSRGQGRGNEQFF	TGTGCCAGCAGTCGCGGACAGGGACGAGGTAATGAGCAGTTCTTC
.	TRBV12-3/TRBV12-4	.	TRBJ2-1	CASLGVENEQFF	TGTGCGAGTCTTGGTGTAGAAAATGAGCAGTTCTTC
.	TRBV20-1	.	TRBJ2-2	CSARDSNAHPGGTGELFF	TGCAGTGCTAGAGATTCGAATGCACACCCCGGGGGCACCGGGGAGCTGTTTTTT
TRBD2	TRBV20-1	once	TRBJ2-1	CSAFGLAGFQDEQFF	TGCAGTGCTTTTGGACTAGCGGGTTTTCAGGATGAGCAGTTCTTC
TRBD2	TRBV9	few	TRBJ2-1	CASSPTIPTSGTYNEQFF	TGTGCCAGCAGCCCGACAATACCGACTAGCGGGACCTACAATGAGCAGTTCTTC
TRBD1	TRBV7-9	many	TRBJ2-3	CASSPRTGPDTQYF	TGTGCCAGCAGCCCTCGGACAGGGCCAGATACGCAGTATTTT
TRBD1	TRBV11-2	medium-sized	TRBJ2-7	CASSPRTGGLYEQYF	TGTGCCAGCAGCCCGAGGACAGGGGGACTATACGAGCAGTACTTC
.	TRBV7-2	.	TRBJ1-1	CASSLAGTEAFF	TGCGCCAGCAGCTTAGCAGGGACTGAAGCTTTCTTT
.	TRBV7-2	many	TRBJ2-5	CASSLNQGLQETQYF	TGTGCCAGCAGCTTAAACCAGGGCTTGCAAGAGACCCAGTACTTC
.	TRBV20-1	many	TRBJ2-2	CSARDVRQINTGELFF	TGCAGTGCTAGAGATGTCCGACAGATTAACACCGGGGAGCTGTTTTTT
.	TRBV4-1	many	TRBJ1-1	CASSHLAAMNTEAFF	TGCGCCAGCAGCCATCTAGCAGCGATGAACACTGAAGCTTTCTTT
.	TRBV6-1	many	TRBJ2-1	CASSGGTSYNEQFF	TGTGCCAGCAGCGGGGGTACCTCCTACAATGAGCAGTTCTTC
.	TRBV27	many	TRBJ2-3	CASRVRPETDTQYF	TGTGCCAGCAGGGTTCGACCAGAGACAGATACGCAGTATTTT
.	TRBV12-3/TRBV12-4	many	TRBJ2-1	CAPFVKLGDEQFF	TGTGCTCCGTTCGTAAAGTTGGGCGATGAGCAGTTCTTC
.	TRBV12-3/TRBV12-4	many	TRBJ2-4	CASSNQNYKNIQYF	TGTGCCAGCAGTAACCAGAACTACAAAAACATTCAGTACTTC
TRBD2	TRBV27	many	TRBJ2-5	CASTGLAGETQYF	TGTGCCAGCACCGGACTAGCTGGAGAGACCCAGTACTTC
.	TRBV11-1	many	TRBJ1-1	CASRISGRGFGETEAFF	TGTGCCAGCAGAATATCTGGACGGGGGTTCGGGGAGACTGAAGCTTTCTTT
.	TRBV19	.	TRBJ2-5	CASSTGTSGTQYF	TGTGCCAGTAGTACCGGGACTTCGGGGACCCAGTACTTC
TRBD1	TRBV20-1	many	TRBJ1-2	CSARSGQGGGYTF	TGCAGTGCTAGATCCGGACAGGGGGGAGGCTACACCTTC
TRBD1	TRBV10-3	medium-sized	TRBJ2-2	CATRGTGGTGELFF	TGTGCCACCCGGGGGACAGGGGGAACCGGGGAGCTGTTTTTT
TRBD1	TRBV5-1	medium-sized	TRBJ1-6	CASSPGGRTDSPLHF	TGCGCCAGCAGCCCAGGGGGGAGGACCGATTCACCCCTCCACTTT
.	TRBV11-2	.	TRBJ1-6	CASSFTGAPGESPLHF	TGTGCCAGCAGCTTTACCGGGGCCCCGGGGGAATCACCCCTCCACTTT
TRBD2	TRBV10-3	medium-sized	TRBJ2-2	CAIGGSGGANTGELFF	TGTGCCATCGGGGGTAGCGGGGGGGCGAACACCGGGGAGCTGTTTTTT
.	TRBV5-1	many	TRBJ2-7	CASSSGSGDEQYF	TGCGCCAGCAGCAGCGGATCAGGGGACGAGCAGTACTTC
.	TRBV24-1	many	TRBJ2-2	CATSDRPGESGELFF	TGTGCCACCAGTGATAGGCCAGGGGAATCCGGGGAGCTGTTTTTT
.	TRBV30	many	TRBJ1-2	CAWSPGDHGYTF	TGTGCCTGGAGCCCCGGGGACCATGGCTACACCTTC
.	TRBV7-8	.	TRBJ1-2	CASSLIQGSVYTF	TGTGCCAGCAGCTTAATTCAGGGGTCCGTCTACACCTTC
TRBD1	TRBV28	.	TRBJ2-7	CASSLTRDRLKKQYF	TGTGCCAGCAGTCTAACCCGGGACAGGTTAAAGAAGCAGTACTTC
.	TRBV7-9	many	TRBJ1-5	CASSYGTSSGVSNQPQHF	TGTGCCAGCAGCTATGGGACTTCATCGGGGGTTAGCAATCAGCCCCAGCATTTT
.	TRBV5-1	.	TRBJ2-4	CASSLYSGRGKNIQYF	TGCGCCAGCAGCTTGTACTCGGGGCGGGGCAAAAACATTCAGTACTTC
.	TRBV6-5	many	TRBJ1-2	CASSYMGGSYGYTF	TGTGCCAGCAGTTACATGGGGGGCTCCTATGGCTACACCTTC
TRBD2	TRBV3-1	.	TRBJ2-3	CASSWGGDTQYF	TGTGCCAGCAGCTGGGGGGGGGATACGCAGTATTTT
.	TRBV4-2	many	TRBJ1-4	CASSQDLRGGATNEKLFF	TGTGCCAGCAGCCAAGATTTGAGGGGGGGAGCAACTAATGAAAAACTGTTTTTT
.	TRBV4-1	many	TRBJ1-1	CASSQDAGNTEAFF	TGCGCCAGCAGCCAAGATGCAGGGAACACTGAAGCTTTCTTT
TRBD2	TRBV18	many	TRBJ2-1	CASSLGLAEPNEQFF	TGTGCCAGCTCACTAGGACTAGCGGAGCCCAATGAGCAGTTCTTC
.	TRBV7-3	many	TRBJ2-1	CASSRSGSVDEQFF	TGTGCCAGCAGCCGCTCCGGGTCCGTTGATGAGCAGTTCTTC
TRBD1	TRBV15	.	TRBJ1-3	CATSRTGTGGPRGNTIYF	TGTGCCACCAGTCGGACCGGCACAGGGGGTCCGAGGGGAAACACCATATATTTT
.	TRBV12-3/TRBV12-4	few	TRBJ1-1	CATKLSGTEAFF	TGTGCCACCAAACTGAGTGGCACTGAAGCTTTCTTT
TRBD2	TRBV4-1	many	TRBJ2-7	CASSFTSGGRDEQYF	TGCGCCAGCAGTTTTACTAGCGGGGGTCGGGATGAGCAGTACTTC
.	TRBV10-3	many	TRBJ1-2	CAISDPKDGDYGYTF	TGTGCCATCAGTGACCCAAAGGATGGGGACTATGGCTACACCTTC
.	TRBV15	.	TRBJ1-4	CATSTLDSEEKLFF	TGTGCCACCAGCACTTTAGACAGTGAGGAAAAACTGTTTTTT
.	TRBV2	.	TRBJ2-2	CSISESGRSTGELFF	TGTTCCATCAGTGAATCTGGGAGGTCCACCGGGGAGCTGTTTTTT
.	TRBV30	many	TRBJ2-3	CAWNRLGTDTQYF	TGTGCCTGGAACCGGTTGGGCACAGATACGCAGTATTTT
.	TRBV10-1	many	TRBJ2-3	CASSKEGPTDTQYF	TGCGCCAGCAGTAAGGAAGGGCCAACAGATACGCAGTATTTT
.	TRBV10-3	many	TRBJ2-2	CAISESYGGSRTGELFF	TGTGCCATCAGTGAGTCGTATGGGGGGAGTCGCACCGGGGAGCTGTTTTTT
.	TRBV6-1	many	TRBJ1-2	CASTEGEGSYGYTF	TGTGCCAGCACCGAGGGGGAAGGTTCCTATGGCTACACCTTC
.	TRBV18	many	TRBJ2-7	CASSPSGKTYEQYF	TGTGCCAGCTCACCCTCCGGAAAGACCTACGAGCAGTACTTC
TRBD2	TRBV20-1	many	TRBJ2-5	CSARLAGARETQYF	TGCAGTGCTAGGTTAGCGGGAGCTCGGGAGACCCAGTACTTC
TRBD2	TRBV5-1	medium-sized	TRBJ2-7	CASSSGTSGGALDEQYF	TGCGCCAGCAGCTCCGGGACTAGCGGGGGGGCACTCGACGAGCAGTACTTC